One and the same sample provided the 8 T cell receptor beta chains below, sequenced in a study of cytomegalovirus exposure and HLA in healthy donors. Vbeta (60) and Jbeta (13) primers were used in the PCR. The protocol was immunoSEQ multiplex PCR, while the TCRdb copy is restricted to in-frame clones and leaves out a portion. The sample carries 130,000 to 150,000 clones, 78% recorded once. The sample was PBMCs. These receptors came from a female donor in good health and CMV-seronegative.

The rearrangement uses TRBV11-2 and TRBJ2-2, with TRBD1 as a possible D gene (5 bases). Trimming removed 1 base from V and 6 bases from J, with 9 bases in between. CDR1 and CDR2 from the germline V gene are SGHAT and FQNNGV. The length of the CDR3 is 14 residues. CDR3 region: CASSLARVAGELFF. The DNA for the CDR3 is TGTGCCAGCAGCTTAGCCAGGGTTGCCGGGGAGCTGTTTTTT.

The chain carries TRBV19 and TRBJ1-2; TRBD1 matches 10 bases. The germline gives CDR1 LNHDA, CDR2 SQIVND (reference sequence). V was pared by 8 bases and J by 4 bases, with 7 bases of the junction left unmatched. The CDR3 is 14 residues long. The CDR3 protein is CASRPGQGTYGYTF. In DNA, the CDR3 is TGTGCCAGTCGTCCGGGACAGGGGACCTATGGCTACACCTTC.

Worth noting for this clone: Compared with germline, one end of the junction differs, possibly owing to a read error. V and J are TRBV15 and TRBJ1-5, with TRBD1 as a possible D gene (6 bases). From germline, CDR1 is LNHNV and CDR2 YYDKDF (reference sequence). The CDR3 spans 18 residues. The CDR3 protein is CATGRVGVDSSVSQPQHF. CDR3 nucleotides: TGTGCCACCGGCAGAGTCGGGGTGGACAGTAGCGTCAGTCAGCCCCAGCATTTT.

The table lists this clone with a few counts. The V call is TRBV27, the J call TRBJ1-2; TRBD1 is a possible D gene (6 bases). The CDR3 is 15 residues long. Deletions cut 6 bases from V and 4 bases from J, with 18 bases between. Germline V gives CDR1 MNHEY, CDR2 SMNVEV (reference sequence). CDR3 bases: TGTGCCAGCAGACCCTTTCGACAGGTTCGCTATGGCTACACCTTC. Its protein product is CASRPFRQVRYGYTF.

The chain carries TRBV9 and TRBJ2-3; 9 bases align to TRBD2. Losses at the gene ends were 2 bases for V and 3 bases for J; bases not matched to a gene: 10. Germline values: CDR1 SGDLS, CDR2 YYNGEE. The CDR3 loop spans 17 amino acids. CDR3 nucleotide sequence: TGTGCCAGCAGCGTGAGTAGCGGGAGACTCCGGACAGATACGCAGTATTTT. The encoded protein is CASSVSSGRLRTDTQYF.

The chain couples TRBV5-1 to TRBJ2-2, with 9 nucleotides matching TRBD1. This CDR3 contains 17 residues. Germline V gene sequence: CDR1 SGHRS, CDR2 YFSETQ. The V and J ends lost 4 bases and 0 bases, in that order; junction bases with no gene match: 7. The CDR3 DNA follows: TGCGCCAGCAGCCACCAAAGGACAGGGGCGAACACCGGGGAGCTGTTTTTT. This gives the protein CASSHQRTGANTGELFF.

V usage is TRBV19 and J usage is TRBJ2-5; 13 bases line up with TRBD2. The germline V gene has CDR1 LNHDA and CDR2 SQIVND (reference sequence). The CDR3 spans 17 residues. V was clipped by 7 bases and J by 5 bases; unmatched bases: 13. The CDR3 reads CASTRTSGRHLHETQYF. In DNA form, the CDR3 reads TGTGCCAGTACTCGGACTAGCGGGAGACACCTTCACGAGACCCAGTACTTC.

The rearrangement links TRBV7-3 to TRBJ2-3; the D gene is possibly TRBD2 (6 bases). This CDR3 has 15 amino acids. The germline gives CDR1 SGHTA, CDR2 FQGTGA. The V end was cut by 5 bases, the J end by 5 bases, with 17 bases between. CDR3 coding DNA: TGTGCCAGCAGCCCCCTAGGGACTTCTGGAGATACGCAGTATTTT. Its protein product is CASSPLGTSGDTQYF.